In this sample, the clone carrying this T cell receptor (beta chain) turned up a few times. Its specificity is unknown. These data come from a study of cytomegalovirus exposure and HLA in healthy donors. The study, taken as a whole, reports: Common viral pathogens were later found to be apparently linked to several of the most significant clusters. V- and J-gene trimming in TCR beta was tied to a missense DCLRE1C variant by an analysis performed later.

PCR primers comprised 60 Vbeta and 13 Jbeta primers. Here immunoSEQ multiplex PCR was the method, and the copy in TCRdb shows in-frame clones only, minus some. The data hold about 180,000 clones, with roughly 80% observed a single time. V lost 5 bases and J lost 0, with 10 bases in between. The CDR3 has 15 residues. Germline lookup yields CDR1 SGHAT and CDR2 FQDESV (reference sequence). The chain employs TRBV11-1 and TRBJ1-4; D remains unclear. Sequencing was done on a sample of PBMCs. This receptor was taken from a woman under 30 in good health and CMV-seropositive. The CDR3 protein is CASSPTLATNEKLFF. CDR3 bases: TGTGCCAGCAGCCCGACACTTGCAACTAATGAAAAACTGTTTTTT.